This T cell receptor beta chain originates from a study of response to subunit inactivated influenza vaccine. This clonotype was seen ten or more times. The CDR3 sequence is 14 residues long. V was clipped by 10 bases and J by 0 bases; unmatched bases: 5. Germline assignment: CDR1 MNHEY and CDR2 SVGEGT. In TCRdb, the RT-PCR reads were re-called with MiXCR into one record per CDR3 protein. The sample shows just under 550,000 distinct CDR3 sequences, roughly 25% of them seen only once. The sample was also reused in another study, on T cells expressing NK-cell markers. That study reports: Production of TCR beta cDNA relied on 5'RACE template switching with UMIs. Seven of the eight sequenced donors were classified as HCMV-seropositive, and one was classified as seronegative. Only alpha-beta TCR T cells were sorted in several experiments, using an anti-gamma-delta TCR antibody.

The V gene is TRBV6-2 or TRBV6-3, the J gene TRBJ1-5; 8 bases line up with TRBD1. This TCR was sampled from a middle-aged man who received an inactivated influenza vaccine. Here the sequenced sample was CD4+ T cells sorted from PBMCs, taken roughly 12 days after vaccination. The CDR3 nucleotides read TGTGCCACTCGGACAGGGCTTAGCAATCAGCCCCAGCATTTT. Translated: CATRTGLSNQPQHF.